Following are 14 T cell receptor beta chains from one sample sequenced in a study of T cells in Graves' hyperthyroidism and ophthalmopathy. It was RNA transcripts that yielded the amplified TCR beta CDR3 regions. TCR CDR3 regions were first amplified by RT-PCR with HTBI primers. TCRdb re-called the multiplex PCR reads with MiXCR, one entry per CDR3 protein. The sample consists of about 320,000 distinct CDR3 sequences, over 15% of them appearing once. Sample: blood. The receptors originated from a man aged 25 to 45 with Graves' hyperthyroidism.

The chain links TRBV5-4 to TRBJ2-3, with 9 bases lining up with TRBD2. The CDR3 spans 16 residues. The germline V gene encodes CDR1 SGHNT and CDR2 YYREEE (reference sequence). The J segment lost 2 bases and the V segment lost 3 bases, leaving 7 bases of the junction unmatched. The CDR3 region is CASSSRLAVLTDTQYF. The CDR3 DNA sequence: TGTGCCAGCAGCTCCCGACTAGCGGTCCTCACAGATACGCAGTATTTT. The complete variable domain, with remaining parts taken from reference TRBV5-4 and TRBJ2-3, reads ETGVTQSPTHLIKTRGQQVTLRCSSQSGHNTVSWYQQALGQGPQFIFQYYREEENGRGNFPPRFSGLQFPNYSSELNVNALELDDSALYLCASSSRLAVLTDTQYFGPGTRLTVL.

This clonotype was observed a handful of times. This chain uses TRBV5-6 with TRBJ2-3; 13 bases align to TRBD2. Germline V gives CDR1 SGHDT, CDR2 YYEEEE. The V and J ends lost 4 bases and 5 bases, in that order; junction bases with no gene match: 4. The CDR3 totals 15 residues. DNA for the CDR3: TGTGCCAGCAGCCCGGGGACTAGCGGGAAAGATACGCAGTATTTT. Protein: CASSPGTSGKDTQYF.

This clonotype was recorded a few times. The J gene is TRBJ2-5, the V gene TRBV5-1; D not certain. Trimming removed 2 bases at V and 3 bases at J, with 11 bases between. Per the germline V gene, CDR1 is SGHRS and CDR2 is YFSETQ. The length of the CDR3 is 14 residues. CDR3 coding DNA: TGCGCCAGCAGCTTTTTAACAGAGAAAGAGACCCAGTACTTC. Translating gives CASSFLTEKETQYF.

Here the CDR3 reads CATSAEYEQFF. CDR3 DNA sequence: TGTGCCACCAGTGCTGAGTATGAGCAGTTCTTC. The chain employs TRBV24-1 and TRBJ2-1; D is unresolved. CDR3 length: 11 amino acids. The V gene lost 5 bases and the J gene lost 8 bases, with 6 bases spanning the gap. Germline values: CDR1 KGHDR, CDR2 SFDVKD.

This clonotype was found many times. The chain is built from TRBV5-1 and TRBJ1-5; tentatively, D is TRBD1 (6 bases). CDR3 length: 15 amino acids. Looked up from germline, CDR1 is SGHRS and CDR2 is YFSETQ. The V and J ends lost 0 bases and 3 bases respectively, with 10 bases between them. CDR3 residues: CASSLDGGLNQPQHF. CDR3 nucleotide sequence: TGCGCCAGCAGCTTGGACGGGGGGCTCAATCAGCCCCAGCATTTT.

The J gene is TRBJ2-3, the V gene TRBV4-1, with 7 positions matching TRBD2. The CDR3 extends over 15 amino acids. The J segment lost 4 bases and the V segment lost 3 bases, leaving 7 bases of the junction unmatched. Germline V lookup: CDR1 MGHRA, CDR2 YSYEKL. CDR3 coding DNA: TGCGCCAGCAGCCAGATCGGACTAGTCTCAGATACGCAGTATTTT. Amino acids: CASSQIGLVSDTQYF.

This clonotype was seen repeatedly, ten times or more. The chain joins TRBV11-3 to TRBJ2-7, with D maybe TRBD2 (5 bases). Germline V gene data show CDR1 as SGHNT and CDR2 as YENEEA. The CDR3 totals 13 residues. V lost 2 bases to trimming and J lost 2 bases, with 7 bases between them. The DNA for the CDR3 is TGTGCCAGCAGCTTACCCGGGACCTACGAGCAGTACTTC. As protein: CASSLPGTYEQYF.

Many counts were recorded for this clonotype. The V and J genes are TRBV5-1 and TRBJ2-7; the D is unclear. The CDR3 totals 12 residues. The germline V gene encodes CDR1 SGHRS and CDR2 YFSETQ. V was cut by 3 bases and J by 0 bases, with 4 bases left in between. CDR3 nucleotides: TGCGCCAGCAGCTATGACTCCTACGAGCAGTACTTC. Its translation: CASSYDSYEQYF.

This clonotype was detected ten times or more. This rearrangement joins TRBV2 to TRBJ1-6; no definite D call. The CDR3 sequence is 12 residues long. V was cut by 5 bases and J by 8 bases, with 7 bases left in between. CDR1 and CDR2 (germline): SNHLY, FYNNEI. The chain's CDR3 is CASSIGDSPLHF. In DNA, the CDR3 is TGTGCCAGCAGTATAGGAGATTCACCCCTCCACTTT.

This clonotype was observed at least ten times. The chain has TRBV7-3 and TRBJ2-1; D call uncertain. The CDR3 runs 12 residues. Germline CDR1 SGHTA, CDR2 FQGTGA. V lost 3 bases, J lost 6 bases, and 6 bases lay in between. The DNA for the CDR3 is TGTGCCAGCAGCTTTGAGTCCAATGAGCAGTTCTTC. Residues: CASSFESNEQFF.

The chain is built from TRBV9 and TRBJ2-5, with 7 bases fitting TRBD2. The CDR3 extends over 14 amino acids. Germline V gene lookup returns CDR1 SGDLS and CDR2 YYNGEE. J lost 5 bases, V lost 2 bases, and 6 bases had no gene match. This CDR3 is CASSVRGGRETQYF. CDR3 bases: TGTGCCAGCAGCGTGAGGGGAGGGCGGGAGACCCAGTACTTC.

About this clonotype: The CDR3 end shows no conserved phenylalanine or tryptophan, and so a read error is likely. The genes are TRBV20-1 and TRBJ2-5; a weak D match, TRBD1 (6 bases). The CDR3 contains 12 residues. Germline V CDR1 and CDR2: DFQATT, SNEGSKA (reference sequence). Trimming stripped 3 bases from V and 1 base from J, with 6 bases between. The CDR3 nucleotides are TGCAGTGCTAGGGACAGCCAAGAGACCCAGTACCTC. Protein sequence: CSARDSQETQYL.

In its sample, this clonotype was seen a few times. The chain joins TRBV6-5 to TRBJ2-7; 10 bases fit TRBD1. The length of the CDR3 is 15 residues. Germline V CDR1 and CDR2: MNHEY, SVGAGI. Losses at the gene ends were 3 bases for V and 5 bases for J; bases not matched to a gene: 7. The CDR3 DNA reads as TGTGCCAGCAGTTATGGGACAGGGGATTTGAACGAGCAGTACTTC. Encoded protein: CASSYGTGDLNEQYF.

In its sample, this clonotype was seen many times. This sequence joins TRBV19 and TRBJ1-2; D perhaps matches TRBD1 (5 bases). Germline loops: CDR1 LNHDA, CDR2 SQIVND (reference sequence). The CDR3 runs to 16 residues. The ends were cut back, 6 bases at V and 0 bases at J, with 17 bases in the middle. The CDR3, as DNA: TGTGCCAGTAGGACCGACAGTTGGGGTTCTAACTATGGCTACACCTTC. This translates into CASRTDSWGSNYGYTF.